The 3 T cell receptor beta chains below were found in one sample sequenced in a study of blood T cell repertoires in COVID-19. The table came from immunoSEQ multiplex PCR; TCRdb's copy has only in-frame clones and leaves some out. The sample gives fewer than 200,000 clones, over 80% of which show up once; about 7.8% is in the top ten. Sequencing input: peripheral blood. Every receptor here comes from a woman aged 55-69 years with COVID-19, enrolled during active disease.

V and J are TRBV2 and TRBJ2-1; 7 bases align to TRBD1. V gave up 7 bases and J gave up 8 bases; unmatched junction bases: 8. Per the germline V gene, CDR1 is SNHLY and CDR2 is FYNNEI. The length of the CDR3 is 13 residues. CDR3 sequence: CASILDRADEQFF. The DNA for the CDR3 is TGTGCCAGCATCCTAGACAGGGCGGATGAGCAGTTCTTC.

The chain links TRBV7-3 to TRBJ2-1; TRBD1 might be the D (5 bases). V was trimmed by 1 base and J by 9 bases, leaving 10 bases between them. CDR3 length: 13 residues. Germline CDR1 and CDR2: SGHTA and FQGTGA. The CDR3 DNA is TGTGCCAGCAGCTTAATGTGGGGCGGTGAGCAGTTCTTC. Translating it yields CASSLMWGGEQFF.

V gene TRBV5-6 combines with J gene TRBJ2-1; 9 bases agree with TRBD1. The CDR3 has 17 amino acids. With V trimmed by 4 bases and J by 3 bases, 11 bases remained unmatched. CDR1 and CDR2 from the germline V gene are SGHDT and YYEEEE. The CDR3: CASSAGTGTSHYNEQFF. In nucleotides, the CDR3 is TGTGCCAGCAGCGCCGGGACAGGGACCTCTCACTACAATGAGCAGTTCTTC.